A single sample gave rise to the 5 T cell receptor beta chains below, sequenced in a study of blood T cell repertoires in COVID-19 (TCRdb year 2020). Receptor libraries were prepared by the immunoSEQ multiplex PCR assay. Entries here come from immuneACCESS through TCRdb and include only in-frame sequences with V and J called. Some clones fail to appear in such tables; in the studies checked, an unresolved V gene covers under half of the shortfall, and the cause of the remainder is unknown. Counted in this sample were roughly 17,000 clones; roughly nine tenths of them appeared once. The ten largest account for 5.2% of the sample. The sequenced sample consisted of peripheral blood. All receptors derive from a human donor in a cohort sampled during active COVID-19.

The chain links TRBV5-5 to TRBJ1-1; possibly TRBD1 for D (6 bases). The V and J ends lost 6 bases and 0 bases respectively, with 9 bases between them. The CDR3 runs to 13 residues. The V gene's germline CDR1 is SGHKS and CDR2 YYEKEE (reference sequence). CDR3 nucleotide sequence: TGTGCCAGCAATGGACAGTTGAACACTGAAGCTTTCTTT. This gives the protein CASNGQLNTEAFF.

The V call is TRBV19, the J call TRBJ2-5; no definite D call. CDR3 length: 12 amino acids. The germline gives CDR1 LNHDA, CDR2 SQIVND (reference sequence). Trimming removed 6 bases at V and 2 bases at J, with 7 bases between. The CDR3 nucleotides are TGTGCCAGTAGCAGAGGACAAGAGACCCAGTACTTC. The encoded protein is CASSRGQETQYF.

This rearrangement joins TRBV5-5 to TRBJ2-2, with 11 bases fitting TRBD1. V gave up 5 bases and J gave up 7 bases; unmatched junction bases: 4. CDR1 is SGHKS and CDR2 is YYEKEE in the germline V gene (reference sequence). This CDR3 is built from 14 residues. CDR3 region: CASRRTGGSGELFF. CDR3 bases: TGTGCCAGCAGGCGGACAGGGGGCAGCGGGGAGCTGTTTTTT.

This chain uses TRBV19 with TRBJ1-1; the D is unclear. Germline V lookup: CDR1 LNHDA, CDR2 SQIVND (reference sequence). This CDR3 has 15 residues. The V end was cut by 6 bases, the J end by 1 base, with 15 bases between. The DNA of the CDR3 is TGTGCCAGTAGAGAGCGGGGAACAGCGAACACTGAAGCTTTCTTT. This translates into CASRERGTANTEAFF.

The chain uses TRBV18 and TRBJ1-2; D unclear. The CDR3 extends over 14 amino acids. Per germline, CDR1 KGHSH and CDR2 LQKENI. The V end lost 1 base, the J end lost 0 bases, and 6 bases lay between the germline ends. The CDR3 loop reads CASSPRRANYGYTF. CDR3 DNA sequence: TGTGCCAGCTCACCACGGAGAGCTAACTATGGCTACACCTTC.